This T cell receptor (beta chain) was found in a study of T cell repertoires in urothelial bladder cancer (dated 2019 in TCRdb). Study-level background: Of the roughly twelve resected lesions, three were clinical stage cT0, three were cTa, three were cT1, and three were cT2 or greater. Approximately twelve resected bladder lesions were studied, comprising urothelial carcinoma (UC+) and benign (UC-) specimens. TCR repertoire clonality in bladder tumors was compared with TCR repertoire clonality in benign bladder inflammation. Eleven to twelve patients with bladder lesions undergoing transurethral resection were identified prospectively.

At transurethral resection, specimens of the bladder lesions were collected and then stored at -80C. From bladder specimens obtained at transurethral resection, DNA was extracted. The TCR beta chain CDR3 region was sequenced with the immunoSEQ assay. The authors' analysis ran thus. For each specimen, T-cell fraction, clonal dominance and maximum TCR clone frequency were calculated. The immuneACCESS repertoire file appears here via TCRdb, limited to in-frame rearrangements. These files lack a portion of the clones; in checked studies, under half of the deficit traces to unresolved V genes, and the cause of the others is not known. V and J calls and clone size are as listed in that table; D and trimming were resolved from the DNA. The sample data list about 910 clones, and over 60% of these were observed just once. The leading ten clones occupy approximately 21% of the sample. What the authors observed across the whole study: The median percentage of tumor infiltrating lymphocytes was around 2% in carcinoma specimens and around 11% in benign specimens. Urothelial carcinoma specimens had a median of approximately 5,000 T cells, fewer than the median of 25,872 seen in benign specimens. In carcinoma specimens a single T-cell clone made up as much as 17% of infiltrating lymphocytes, compared with roughly 2% in benign specimens.

Within its sample, this clone is large (0.1 to 1%). The antigen it recognizes is unknown. Nothing much larger sits one base from this clone, and base qualities are not available. Relative to germline, V is missing 6 bases and J is missing 1 base, with 4 bases of the junction outside any gene match. The germline V gene sets CDR1 to MRHNA and CDR2 to SNTAGT. From the cysteine up to the phenylalanine, the CDR3 has a length of 14 residues. Only the CDR3 region is kept as DNA, spanning 42 bases read in frame from base 1. The material sequenced was tumor-infiltrating cells from bladder cancer. This TCR was sampled from a human donor with urothelial carcinoma. The sequence is built from TRBV6-4 and TRBJ1-1, with 8 bases aligning to TRBD1. The CDR3 corresponds to CASRVGQENTEAFF. The sequence in DNA is TGTGCCAGCAGAGTGGGACAGGAGAACACTGAAGCTTTCTTT.